This T cell receptor beta chain was profiled in a study of blood T cell repertoires in COVID-19. Across the whole study: Both acute and convalescent COVID-19 samples were obtained from the United States, Italy and Spain.

Seattle's cohort entered during active infection and was followed longitudinally. After removal of 4 bases from V and 4 bases from J, the junction contained 4 bases not matched to a gene. This CDR3 is 14 amino acids long. Germline V gene sequence: CDR1 KGHSH, CDR2 LQKENI. Only in-frame clones appear in the TCRdb table, and some are missing; sequencing was by immunoSEQ multiplex PCR. The sample has around 140,000 clones; around 89% are singletons. This receptor was taken from a man in his 60s with COVID-19, enrolled during active disease. The sample was peripheral blood. This chain joins TRBV18 and TRBJ2-7, with 10 bases lining up with TRBD1. The CDR3 loop is CASSLTGGEYEQYF. CDR3 coding DNA: TGTGCCAGCTCACTGACAGGGGGCGAATACGAGCAGTACTTC.